The 12 T cell receptor beta chains below all came from one sample that was sequenced in a study of T cells in localized non-small cell lung cancer. Sequencing was performed with immunoSEQ multiplex PCR; in TCRdb, only in-frame clones are kept and a portion is missing. The table shows tens of thousands of clones, with 80% occurring only once. The sample here was PBMCs, taken before any cancer treatment. The receptors originated from a woman aged 40-69 years with stage II lung adenocarcinoma.

The CDR3 protein is CATRGGDTEAFF. The CDR3 DNA is TGTGCCACCAGAGGCGGCGACACTGAAGCTTTCTTT. V usage is TRBV28 and J usage is TRBJ1-1; D is unclear. Trimming pared 10 bases from V and 3 bases from J, leaving 12 bases between. The length of the CDR3 is 12 residues. The V gene's germline CDR1 is MDHEN and CDR2 SYDVKM.

This rearrangement joins TRBV18 to TRBJ1-6, with TRBD1 matching over 8 bases. Germline V gene lookup returns CDR1 KGHSH and CDR2 LQKENI. The CDR3 has 15 amino acids. V lost 10 bases and J lost 10; bases outside the gene matches: 15. CDR3: CATTGSGQGRSPLHF. The CDR3, as DNA: TGTGCCACCACGGGATCCGGACAGGGACGGTCACCCCTCCACTTT.

This rearrangement joins TRBV18 to TRBJ2-7; 10 bases are a match to TRBD1. CDR3 size: 15 residues. Germline V CDR1 and CDR2: KGHSH, LQKENI. J lost 1 base, V lost 3 bases, and 3 bases had no gene match. The DNA of the CDR3 is TGTGCCAGCTCACCCGGGACAGGGGTATCCTACGAGCAGTACTTC. This translates into CASSPGTGVSYEQYF. Together with reference TRBV18 and TRBJ2-7, the CDR3 gives the full variable domain: NAGVMQNPRHLVRRRGQEARLRCSPMKGHSHVYWYRQLPEEGLKFMVYLQKENIIDESGMPKERFSAEFPKEGPSILRIQQVVRGDSAAYFCASSPGTGVSYEQYFGPGTRLTVT.

This clone showed up just a few times. At one end, the junction sequence differs from germline, possibly due to a read error. This sequence joins TRBV27 and TRBJ1-1; D possibly corresponds to TRBD1 (6 bases). The germline gives CDR1 MNHEY, CDR2 SMNVEV (reference sequence). The CDR3 runs 13 residues. CDR3 DNA: TGTGCCAGCAGTTTAAGGGACACCACTGGAGCTTTCTTT. The encoded protein is CASSLRDTTGAFF.

The J gene is TRBJ1-5, the V gene TRBV6-1, with D perhaps matching TRBD1 (5 bases). The V end was cut by 6 bases, the J end by 3 bases, with 15 bases between. Germline loops: CDR1 MNHNS, CDR2 SASEGT. The CDR3 extends over 15 amino acids. This CDR3 is CASSHGTGVNQPQHF. The CDR3 region has the DNA TGTGCCAGCAGCCACGGGACGGGAGTCAATCAGCCCCAGCATTTT.

The rearrangement joins TRBV7-9 to TRBJ1-4, with a possible D match to TRBD1 (5 bases). V gave up 5 bases and J gave up 0 bases, with 22 bases separating them. This CDR3 contains 19 residues. Germline CDR1 is SEHNR and CDR2 is FQNEAQ (reference sequence). The CDR3 reads CASSPLVGGLLATNEKLFF. The DNA of the CDR3 is TGTGCCAGCAGCCCCCTTGTTGGGGGATTATTAGCAACTAATGAAAAACTGTTTTTT.

This clone was detected a few times. J is TRBJ2-6 and V is TRBV15; possibly TRBD1 for D (6 bases). With 9 bases removed from V and 0 bases from J, the gap between germline ends came to 9 bases. The CDR3 covers 14 residues. Germline V gene sequence: CDR1 LNHNV, CDR2 YYDKDF (reference sequence). The CDR3 DNA reads TGTGCCACGGGGGCTTACTCTGGGGCCAACGTCCTGACTTTC. It encodes CATGAYSGANVLTF.

The V and J genes are TRBV9 and TRBJ2-1, with TRBD1 as a possible D gene (6 bases). Trimming took 0 bases from V and 7 from J, leaving 20 bases between them. The CDR3 covers 17 residues. Germline CDR1 reads SGDLS; CDR2 reads YYNGEE. The CDR3 DNA reads TGTGCCAGCAGCGTAGGCGGAGACAGGAGACTCGTGAATGAGCAGTTCTTC. Protein product: CASSVGGDRRLVNEQFF.

V gene TRBV10-3 combines with J gene TRBJ1-2, with D hard to call. CDR3 length: 12 residues. Germline-derived CDR1 and CDR2 are ENHRY and SYGVKD. Trimming pared 0 bases from V and 7 bases from J, leaving 6 bases between. This chain's CDR3 is CAISESQFGYTF. The CDR3 DNA is TGTGCCATCAGTGAGTCGCAGTTTGGCTACACCTTC.

The chain uses TRBV6-1 and TRBJ2-7; 8 bases map to TRBD1. J was trimmed by 2 bases and V by 4 bases; bases with no gene match: 4. The CDR3 is 14 residues long. Germline CDR1 is MNHNS and CDR2 is SASEGT. CDR3 nucleotide sequence: TGTGCCAGCAGTGTTGGGACAGGCCCCTACGAGCAGTACTTC. Its translation is CASSVGTGPYEQYF.

The chain links TRBV9 to TRBJ1-1; no clear D. V lost 4 bases and J lost 1, with 8 bases in between. Germline loops: CDR1 SGDLS, CDR2 YYNGEE. The length of the CDR3 is 13 residues. Here the CDR3 reads CASSLHTNTEAFF. The CDR3 DNA reads as TGTGCCAGCAGCTTACACACGAACACTGAAGCTTTCTTT.

This chain joins TRBV29-1 and TRBJ1-2; 9 bases map to TRBD1. Germline V gene data show CDR1 as SQVTM and CDR2 as ANQGSEA. CDR3 length equals 12 residues. Trimming took 7 bases from V and 6 from J; bases not matched to a gene: 6. The CDR3 DNA reads TGCAGCGCCGGGACAGGGTTGGATGGCTACACCTTC. Amino acids: CSAGTGLDGYTF.